These 28 T cell receptor beta chains were sequenced from one sample in a study of blood T cells in healthy people across ages (dated by TCRdb to 2014 to 2015). The library was obtained by 5' RACE. TCRdb lists the instrument as Illumina HiSeq 2500. A second PCR of roughly 7 to 11 cycles was performed with a sample-barcoded 5' primer and a J-beta primer mix. TCRdb handled the public reads itself, with Q25 trimming in fastp and clone calling in MiXCR, and kept productive beta chains. Each CDR3 protein gets just one entry, which takes the most common genes and DNA from the rows behind it. The sample records over 950,000 distinct CDR3 sequences, about 53% of which are singletons. The top ten clones comprise about 20% of the sample. The specimen was blood. The origin of the receptors is a woman aged 55 to 70 in good health.

The chain recombines TRBV27 with TRBJ2-1, with 7 bases matching TRBD2. Gene TRBJ2-7 matches the end of the DNA better, so the J call may be wrong. This CDR3 has 16 amino acids. The germline V gene has CDR1 MNHEY and CDR2 SMNVEV (reference sequence). The CDR3 protein is CASSLRAGDFYNEQYF. The CDR3 nucleotides are TGTGCCAGCAGTTTACGGGCGGGGGACTTTTACAATGAGCAGTACTTC.

The chain uses TRBV11-2 and TRBJ1-6; D gene ambiguous. This CDR3 is built from 15 residues. Between the trimmed V and J ends, which lost 0 bases and 7 bases, there was a span of 10 bases. Germline CDR1 and CDR2: SGHAT and FQNNGV. The CDR3 nucleotides are TGTGCCAGCAGCTTAGACCTCGCGGGGAATTCACCCCTCCACTTT. Amino acid sequence: CASSLDLAGNSPLHF.

This clonotype was observed once. This clone may be a read error of a much larger clone one base away. This chain links TRBV7-6 with TRBJ2-7; 10 nucleotides align to TRBD2. The J call is uncertain, as TRBJ2-5 better fits the DNA end. The CDR3 sequence is 18 residues long. Germline V gene data show CDR1 as SGHVS and CDR2 as FNYEAQ. The CDR3 sequence is CANSLVTAGGQSQATQYF. The DNA of the CDR3 is TGTGCCAACAGCTTAGTCACAGCGGGAGGGCAGAGTCAGGCGACCCAGTACTTC.

V usage is TRBV5-1 and J usage is TRBJ2-7; TRBD2 aligns across 14 bases. Trimming took 3 bases from V and 6 from J; bases not matched to a gene: 2. CDR1 and CDR2 from the germline V gene are SGHRS and YFSETQ. The CDR3 runs to 14 residues. CDR3 in amino acids: CASSYGTSGSEQYF. The CDR3 DNA reads TGCGCCAGCAGCTATGGGACTAGCGGGAGCGAGCAGTACTTC.

The gene calls are TRBV5-5 and TRBJ2-6; D unresolved. The CDR3 has 17 residues. The V end was cut by 5 bases, the J end by 1 base, with 16 bases between. The germline V gene encodes CDR1 SGHKS and CDR2 YYEKEE (reference sequence). CDR3 nucleotide sequence: TGTGCCAGCAGTCTTTTACTATCGAATTCTGGGGCCAACGTCCTGACTTTC. Residues: CASSLLLSNSGANVLTF. Variable domain in full (rest from reference TRBV5-5 and TRBJ2-6): DAGVTQSPTHLIKTRGQQVTLRCSPISGHKSVSWYQQVLGQGPQFIFQYYEKEERGRGNFPDRFSARQFPNYSSELNVNALLLGDSALYLCASSLLLSNSGANVLTFGAGSRLTVL.

This clonotype appeared a few times. The chain combines TRBV5-6 with TRBJ1-2; no reliable D call. Looked up from germline, CDR1 is SGHDT and CDR2 is YYEEEE. The CDR3 is 16 amino acids. Between the trimmed V and J ends, which lost 0 bases and 0 bases, there was a span of 12 bases. CDR3 sequence reads: CASSLVARVPNYGYTF. The DNA of the CDR3 is TGTGCCAGCAGCTTGGTTGCCCGGGTACCTAACTATGGCTACACCTTC.

J is TRBJ1-2 and V is TRBV20-1; D gene ambiguous. The germline V gene has CDR1 DFQATT and CDR2 SNEGSKA (reference sequence). This CDR3 has 12 amino acids. Trimming shortened V by 4 bases and J by 4 bases, and 10 bases separated the two germline ends. The CDR3 protein is CSAKIQPYGYTF. The CDR3 DNA reads as TGCAGTGCTAAGATACAACCCTATGGCTACACCTTC.

This chain links TRBV6-1 with TRBJ1-4; D is undetermined. Germline loops: CDR1 MNHNS, CDR2 SASEGT. The CDR3 extends over 13 amino acids. The V gene lost 7 bases and the J gene lost 7 bases, with 13 bases spanning the gap. CDR3 nucleotide sequence: TGTGCCAGCACCCCGGCCTGGGGTGAAAAACTGTTTTTT. As protein: CASTPAWGEKLFF.

For this clonotype: A junction end diverges from the germline sequence, so it may reflect a read error. The CDR3, as DNA: TGTGCCAGCAGCTTACGACTAGCGGGAGGGCTGGAGACCCAGCACTTC. This codes for CASSLRLAGGLETQHF. The rearrangement uses TRBV7-2 and TRBJ2-5, with 14 bases identical to TRBD2. This CDR3 has 16 residues. Per germline, CDR1 SGHTA and CDR2 FQGNSA. Together with reference TRBV7-2 and TRBJ2-5, the CDR3 gives the full variable domain: GAGVSQSPSNKVTEKGKDVELRCDPISGHTALYWYRQSLGQGLEFLIYFQGNSAPDKSGLPSDRFSAERTGGSVSTLTIQRTQQEDSAVYLCASSLRLAGGLETQHFGPGTRLLVL.

This chain connects TRBV7-3 to TRBJ2-1; the match to TRBD2 covers 13 bases. Trimming at V came to 4 bases and at J to 8 bases, leaving 8 bases not matched to a gene. This CDR3 has 16 amino acids. Germline loops: CDR1 SGHTA, CDR2 FQGTGA. As DNA, the CDR3 is TGTGCCAGCAGCTACTTTGGACTAGCGGGAGAGGATGAGCAGTTCTTC. Translated, it gives CASSYFGLAGEDEQFF.

Ten or more counts support this clonotype. V and J are TRBV29-1 and TRBJ2-3; 7 bases align to TRBD1. The J segment lost 0 bases and the V segment lost 1 base, leaving 7 bases of the junction unmatched. The CDR3 has 16 amino acids. Germline assignment: CDR1 SQVTM and CDR2 ANQGSEA. DNA for the CDR3: TGCAGCGTTGAAGGGATGGGGGACAGCAGCACAGATACGCAGTATTTT. Protein sequence: CSVEGMGDSSTDTQYF.

This clonotype was seen more than once but under ten times. V gene TRBV20-1 combines with J gene TRBJ2-2; 8 bases align to TRBD1. V shed 1 base, J shed 3 bases, and the junction held 7 bases outside the gene matches. CDR3 length equals 16 residues. Per the germline V gene, CDR1 is DFQATT and CDR2 is SNEGSKA (reference sequence). CDR3 loop: CSARVQGAKDTGELFF. The DNA of the CDR3 is TGCAGTGCTAGAGTGCAGGGGGCGAAGGACACCGGGGAGCTGTTTTTT.

The J gene is TRBJ2-7, the V gene TRBV6-2 or TRBV6-3, with D possibly TRBD2 on 5 matching bases. Trimming left V 2 bases short and J 3 bases short, with 20 bases between. Germline CDR1 MNHEY, CDR2 SVGEGT. The CDR3 totals 17 residues. The chain's CDR3 is CASSYNSVRWGDYEQYF. The DNA of the CDR3 is TGTGCCAGCAGTTACAATTCTGTCCGGTGGGGAGACTACGAGCAGTACTTC.

In the case of this clonotype: The germline gene is not matched at one end of the junction; a read error may be the cause. The chain employs TRBV7-6 and TRBJ2-7, with TRBD1 as a possible D gene (6 bases). Germline lookup yields CDR1 SGHVS and CDR2 FNYEAQ. This CDR3 is built from 13 residues. The CDR3 DNA reads TGTGCCAGTAGCTCCCAGGGGTCTGGCGAGCAGTACTTC. Translation gives CASSSQGSGEQYF. Looking up the rest from reference TRBV7-6 and TRBJ2-7 gives the full variable domain: GAGVSQSPRYKVTKRGQDVALRCDPISGHVSLYWYRQALGQGPEFLTYFNYEAQQDKSGLPNDRFSAERPEGSISTLTIQRTEQRDSAMYRCASSSQGSGEQYFGPGTRLTVT.

This chain uses TRBV12-5 with TRBJ1-2; D ambiguous. The V end was cut by 6 bases, the J end by 0 bases, with 17 bases between. CDR1 is LGHNT and CDR2 is FRNRAP in the germline V gene. CDR3 size: 16 residues. The CDR3 nucleotides are TGTGCTAGTGGCCCCCGTCAGCGTGAACCTAACTATGGCTACACCTTC. This gives the protein CASGPRQREPNYGYTF.

This chain links TRBV7-9 with TRBJ2-1; TRBD2 aligns across 8 bases. Germline-derived CDR1 and CDR2 are SEHNR and FQNEAQ (reference sequence). The junction had 4 bases not matched to a gene; V was cut back by 5 bases and J by 10 bases. CDR3 size: 12 residues. In nucleotides, the CDR3 is TGTGCCAGCAGCGCCGGACTAGCCGAGCAGTTCTTC. This encodes CASSAGLAEQFF.

This sequence joins TRBV27 and TRBJ2-7; D is ambiguous. The CDR3 sequence is 15 residues long. The ends were cut back, 7 bases at V and 6 bases at J, with 22 bases in the middle. CDR1 is MNHEY, CDR2 SMNVEV, per germline (reference sequence). CDR3 coding DNA: TGTGCCAGCATCCCCGGCGATGGGGTGAAAGGCGAGCAGTACTTC. This sequence encodes CASIPGDGVKGEQYF.

This clonotype was picked up a small number of times. The chain joins TRBV6-9 to TRBJ2-7; no clear D. Trimming took 8 bases from V and 3 from J, leaving 17 bases between them. The CDR3 is 14 residues long. Germline CDR1 is MNHGY and CDR2 is SVAAGI. The CDR3 loop reads CASVHGPLGYEQYF. Here the CDR3 DNA reads TGTGCCAGCGTCCATGGTCCCCTGGGCTACGAGCAGTACTTC.

The chain has TRBV6-6 and TRBJ1-1; TRBD1 agrees at 8 bases. Looked up from germline, CDR1 is MNHNY and CDR2 is SVGAGI (reference sequence). The CDR3 is 14 amino acids. V lost 8 bases and J lost 0; bases outside the gene matches: 5. The CDR3 loop reads CASSQGGLNTEAFF. The CDR3 DNA sequence: TGTGCCAGCTCACAGGGGGGGTTGAACACTGAAGCTTTCTTT.

The chain employs TRBV6-2 or TRBV6-3 and TRBJ2-1; D unresolved. Germline V CDR1 and CDR2: MNHEY, SVGEGT. Trimming took off 6 bases at V and 5 bases at J, with 11 bases between the two ends. This CDR3 has 13 amino acids. CDR3 protein: CASRAPLNNEQFF. Written as DNA, the CDR3 is TGTGCCAGCAGGGCCCCGCTCAACAATGAGCAGTTCTTC.

This chain joins TRBV6-4 and TRBJ2-3; 8 nucleotides match TRBD1. Trimming at V came to 1 base and at J to 1 base, leaving 4 bases not matched to a gene. Germline V lookup: CDR1 MRHNA, CDR2 SNTAGT. The CDR3 length is 16 residues. The chain's CDR3 is CASSDWTGSRTDTQYF. The CDR3 DNA sequence: TGTGCCAGCAGTGACTGGACAGGGTCACGCACAGATACGCAGTATTTT.

The chain is built from TRBV7-9 and TRBJ2-3, with D possibly being TRBD2 (6 bases). This CDR3 contains 15 residues. From germline, CDR1 is SEHNR and CDR2 FQNEAQ (reference sequence). V gave up 5 bases and J gave up 4 bases, with 16 bases separating them. This CDR3 reads CASSPQAGGPDTQYF. In nucleotides, the CDR3 is TGTGCCAGCAGCCCTCAAGCAGGAGGGCCAGATACGCAGTATTTT.

The chain uses TRBV30 and TRBJ2-7; D may be TRBD2 (5 bases). Germline CDR1 and CDR2: GTSNPN and SVGIG (reference sequence). The V and J ends lost 5 bases and 7 bases respectively, with 15 bases between them. CDR3 size: 12 residues. Here the CDR3 reads CAWEGPPGEQYF. The CDR3 coding sequence is TGTGCCTGGGAGGGCCCCCCTGGAGAGCAGTACTTC.

The genes are TRBV7-9 and TRBJ2-1; D call uncertain. CDR1 and CDR2 (germline): SEHNR, FQNEAQ (reference sequence). V gave up 6 bases and J gave up 0 bases, with 12 bases separating them. The CDR3 has 15 amino acids. The CDR3, as DNA: TGTGCCAGCAGACCAGACACCGGCTCCTACAATGAGCAGTTCTTC. Translation gives CASRPDTGSYNEQFF. The full variable domain, rest sourced from reference TRBV7-9 and TRBJ2-1, is DTGVSQNPRHKITKRGQNVTFRCDPISEHNRLYWYRQTLGQGPEFLTYFQNEAQLEKSRLLSDRFSAERPKGSFSTLEIQRTEQGDSAMYLCASRPDTGSYNEQFFGPGTRLTVL.

The chain couples TRBV20-1 to TRBJ2-1, with D tentatively TRBD1 (6 bases). The CDR3 covers 12 residues. Germline CDR1 is DFQATT and CDR2 is SNEGSKA (reference sequence). Trimming took off 5 bases at V and 15 bases at J, with 20 bases between the two ends. The CDR3 protein is CSAPGHQTGPFF. The CDR3 bases are TGCAGTGCTCCGGGACACCAAACAGGCCCGTTCTTC.

This clonotype appeared a few times. The chain has TRBV6-4 and TRBJ2-3, with 7 bases that match TRBD2. The junction had 3 bases not matched to a gene; V was cut back by 3 bases and J by 0 bases. The CDR3 totals 15 residues. Germline V gene data show CDR1 as MRHNA and CDR2 as SNTAGT. DNA for the CDR3: TGTGCCAGCAGTGAGGCTAGCGGAAGCACAGATACGCAGTATTTT. This sequence encodes CASSEASGSTDTQYF.

This chain links TRBV20-1 with TRBJ2-7; D perhaps matches TRBD1 (6 bases). Germline assignment: CDR1 DFQATT and CDR2 SNEGSKA (reference sequence). This CDR3 is 15 amino acids long. Trimming stripped 2 bases from V and 0 bases from J, with 14 bases between. The CDR3 bases are TGCAGTGCTAGAAACGGACAGTTTAGCTCCTACGAGCAGTACTTC. Translation gives CSARNGQFSSYEQYF.

The V call is TRBV5-5, the J call TRBJ2-6; 7 bases map to TRBD1. The germline CDR1 and CDR2 sequences are SGHKS and YYEKEE (reference sequence). The CDR3 is 18 residues long. The trim removed 3 bases at V and 4 bases at J, leaving 13 bases unmatched. The CDR3 nucleotides read TGTGCCAGCAGCTCCCTTGTGGGCAGGGGGATAGGGGCCAACGTCCTGACTTTC. It translates to CASSSLVGRGIGANVLTF.